One TCR beta chain is described in this entry. This specimen belongs to a study of blood T cell repertoires in COVID-19. Study context: Samples representing acute and convalescent COVID-19 were sourced from the United States, Italy and Spain. Sample material is recorded as cDNA or gDNA derived from T cells, B-cell-depleted T cells, or PBMCs.

The CDR3 totals 14 residues. CDR1 and CDR2 (germline): MNHEY, SMNVEV (reference sequence). Germline trimming cut 5 bases from V and 6 bases from J; bases unmatched to any gene: 3. Assay used: immunoSEQ multiplex PCR; TCRdb lists only in-frame clones, some missing. The data hold 190,000 or so clones, with more than 70% observed a single time. What was sequenced was peripheral blood. The chain recombines TRBV27 with TRBJ1-6; the match to TRBD1 covers 8 bases. This clonotype originated in a woman younger than 45 with acute or convalescent COVID-19. Here the CDR3 reads CASSGTGTNSPLHF. In nucleotides, the CDR3 is TGTGCCAGCAGTGGGACAGGAACTAATTCACCCCTCCACTTT.